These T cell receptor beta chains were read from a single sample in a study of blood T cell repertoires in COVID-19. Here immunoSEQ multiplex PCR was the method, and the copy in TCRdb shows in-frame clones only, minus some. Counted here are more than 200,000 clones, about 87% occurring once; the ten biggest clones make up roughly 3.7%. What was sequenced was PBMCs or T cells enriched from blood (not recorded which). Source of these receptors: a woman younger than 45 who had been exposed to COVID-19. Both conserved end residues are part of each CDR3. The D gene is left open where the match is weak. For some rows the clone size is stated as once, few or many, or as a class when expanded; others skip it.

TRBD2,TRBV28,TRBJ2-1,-,TGTGCCAGCAGTTTGTTCACTAGCGGGAGTTTGACTCAGTTCTTC,CASSLFTSGSLTQFF
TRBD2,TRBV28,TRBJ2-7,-,TGTGCCAGCAAAGTTAGCGGGAGTGCGACCTACGAGCAGTACTTC,CASKVSGSATYEQYF
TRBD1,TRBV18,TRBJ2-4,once,TGTGCCAGCTCACCGGGACAGGGAGCGTCCAAAAACATTCAGTACTTC,CASSPGQGASKNIQYF
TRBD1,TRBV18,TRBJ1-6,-,TGTGCCAGCTCACCACCGACAGGGACCAATTCACCCCTCCACTTT,CASSPPTGTNSPLHF
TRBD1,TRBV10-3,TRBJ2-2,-,TGTGCCATCAGTGAGTTCTCCGGGACAGGGGTTACCGGGGAGCTGTTTTTT,CAISEFSGTGVTGELFF
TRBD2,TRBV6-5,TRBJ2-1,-,TGTGCCAGCAGTTACTCGGCCGGACTAGTAGGTGAGCAGTTCTTC,CASSYSAGLVGEQFF
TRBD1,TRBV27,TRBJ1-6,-,TGTGCCAGCAGTTCGACAGGGGGCAACTGGAATTCACCCCTCCACTTT,CASSSTGGNWNSPLHF
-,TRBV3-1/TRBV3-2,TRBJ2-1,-,TGTGCCAGCAGCCCCCCGACTAGACAATATCAGTTCTTC,CASSPPTRQYQFF
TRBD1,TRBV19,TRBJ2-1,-,TGTGCCAGTAAGATTGCCGGGACAGGGGTTGGTAATGAGCAGTTCTTC,CASKIAGTGVGNEQFF
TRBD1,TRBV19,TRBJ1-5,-,TGTGCCAGTAGTATAGGGAGGACAGGGGGCGCGGTGGAAAATCAGCCCCAGCATTTT,CASSIGRTGGAVENQPQHF
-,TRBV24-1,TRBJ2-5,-,TGTGCCACCAGTGATTTAGGGCAGGGAGAGACCCAGTACTTC,CATSDLGQGETQYF
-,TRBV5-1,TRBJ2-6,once,TGCGCCAGCAGCTTGCACGGCTCTGGGGCCAACGTCCTGACTTTC,CASSLHGSGANVLTF
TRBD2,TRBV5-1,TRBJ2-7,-,TGCGCCAGCAGCTCCTCGGGACTATCCTCCTACGAGCAGTACTTC,CASSSSGLSSYEQYF
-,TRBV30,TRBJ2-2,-,TGTGCCTGGAGGGAGGGTATCGGGGAGCTGTTTTTT,CAWREGIGELFF
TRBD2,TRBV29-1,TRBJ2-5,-,TGCAGCGTTGCCCTCCGATTAGCGGGAGCGGAGGAGACCCAGTACTTC,CSVALRLAGAEETQYF
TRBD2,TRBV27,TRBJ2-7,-,TGTGCCAGCAGTTTATCCAATTCGCGTATGGCGGGAGATTCGTCCTACGAGCAGTACTTC,CASSLSNSRMAGDSSYEQYF
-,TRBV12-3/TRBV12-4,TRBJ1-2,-,TGTGCCAGCAGCCCTGACAGGATTTATGGCTACACCTTC,CASSPDRIYGYTF